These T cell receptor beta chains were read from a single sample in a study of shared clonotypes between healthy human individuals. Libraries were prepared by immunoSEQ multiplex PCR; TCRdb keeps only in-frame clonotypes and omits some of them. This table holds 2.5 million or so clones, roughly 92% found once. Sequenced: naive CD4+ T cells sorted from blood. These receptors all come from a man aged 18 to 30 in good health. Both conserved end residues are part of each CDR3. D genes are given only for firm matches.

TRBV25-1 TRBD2 CASSEGALAGPDNEQFF
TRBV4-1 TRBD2 CASSLQRLAGSLETQYF
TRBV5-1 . CASSSTTTGTRMETQYF
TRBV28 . CASNYRAGEQYF
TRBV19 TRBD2 CASSDYGTSGRAGTGELFF
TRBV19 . CASSIAKGGEAFF
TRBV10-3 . CAISESEIYGYTF
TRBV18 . CASSPRTRETQYF
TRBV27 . CASRTAGNYGYTF
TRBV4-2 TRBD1 CASKGTVEEGYGYTF
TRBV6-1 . CASSALRTQETQYF
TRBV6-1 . CASSERGFPEGANVLTF
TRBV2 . CASTGTLWGYTF
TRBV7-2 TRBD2 CASSRGGAWETQYF
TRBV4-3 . CASSQGASSSYNEQFF
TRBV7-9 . CASSYSILGLRTDTQYF
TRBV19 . CASRQDHSYEQYF
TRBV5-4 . CASSLADANEQFF
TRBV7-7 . CASSLVAGTETQYF
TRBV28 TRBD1 CASSPGQAYQPQHF
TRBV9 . CASSVGPGDTGELFF
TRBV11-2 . CASSLKGGNTIYF
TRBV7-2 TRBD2 CASSLAGGGQETQYF